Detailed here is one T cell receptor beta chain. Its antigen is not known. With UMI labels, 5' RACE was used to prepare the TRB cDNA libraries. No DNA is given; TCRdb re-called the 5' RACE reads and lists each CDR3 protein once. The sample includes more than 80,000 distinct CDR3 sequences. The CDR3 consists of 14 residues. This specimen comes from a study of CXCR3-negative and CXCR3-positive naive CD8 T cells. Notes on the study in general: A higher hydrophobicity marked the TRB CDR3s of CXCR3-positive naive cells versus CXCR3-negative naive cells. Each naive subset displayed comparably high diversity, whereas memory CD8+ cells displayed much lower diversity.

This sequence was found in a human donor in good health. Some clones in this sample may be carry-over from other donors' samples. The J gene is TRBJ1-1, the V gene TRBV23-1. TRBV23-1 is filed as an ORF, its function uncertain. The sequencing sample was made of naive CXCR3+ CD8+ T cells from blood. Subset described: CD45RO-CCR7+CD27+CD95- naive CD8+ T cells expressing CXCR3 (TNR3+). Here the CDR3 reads CASSQSSPNTEAFF.